The 28 T cell receptor beta chains below were found in one sample sequenced in a study of radiotherapy plus CTLA-4 blockade in lung cancer. Some clones are missing from TCRdb's copy, which holds only in-frame ones; the method was immunoSEQ multiplex PCR. This table has tens of thousands of clones, 78% appearing once. The source was peripheral blood, collected from a patient treated with radiotherapy plus ipilimumab. These receptors were collected from a human donor with non-small cell lung cancer who had a partial response to radiotherapy plus ipilimumab. Some clones in this sample may be carry-over from other donors' samples.

This clone occurred a few times. This specimen includes other DNA sequences encoding the same CDR3. Written as DNA, the CDR3 is TGTGCCATCAGTGAGTCGACAGTCAATCAGCCCCAGCATTTT. It codes for CAISESTVNQPQHF. This chain connects TRBV10-3 to TRBJ1-5; a weak D match, TRBD1 (5 bases). CDR1 ENHRY and CDR2 SYGVKD come from the germline V gene. This CDR3 has 14 residues. V lost 0 bases and J 3 bases, leaving 6 bases between the germline ends.

This chain uses TRBV27 with TRBJ1-2; 7 nucleotides match TRBD1. With 2 bases clipped from V and 5 bases from J, the junction kept 5 bases outside the gene matches. Germline V gene lookup returns CDR1 MNHEY and CDR2 SMNVEV (reference sequence). There are 14 residues in the CDR3. In nucleotides, the CDR3 is TGTGCCAGCAGTTTAGTAGGACAGGAGTATGGCTACACCTTC. This encodes CASSLVGQEYGYTF.

This chain joins TRBV4-3 and TRBJ1-1; D is ambiguous. V was shortened by 3 bases and J by 1 base, with 9 bases between the two germline ends. Germline assignment: CDR1 LGHNA and CDR2 YSLEER. CDR3 length: 14 residues. DNA of the CDR3: TGCGCCAGCAGCCACGCGGGAACGAACACTGAAGCTTTCTTT. Translated, it gives CASSHAGTNTEAFF.

The CDR3, as DNA: TGCGCCAGCAGCTTGGACAGGGGCACAGATACGCAGTATTTT. Protein product: CASSLDRGTDTQYF. This chain links TRBV5-1 with TRBJ2-3; D possibly corresponds to TRBD1 (6 bases). CDR1 and CDR2 (germline): SGHRS, YFSETQ. The CDR3 is 14 residues long. The V end was cut by 0 bases, the J end by 1 base, with 6 bases between. The full variable domain, completed using reference TRBV5-1 and TRBJ2-3, is KAGVTQTPRYLIKTRGQQVTLSCSPISGHRSVSWYQQTPGQGLQFLFEYFSETQRNKGNFPGRFSGRQFSNSRSEMNVSTLELGDSALYLCASSLDRGTDTQYFGPGTRLTVL.

The chain employs TRBV19 and TRBJ2-1; D may be TRBD1 (5 bases). Looked up from germline, CDR1 is LNHDA and CDR2 is SQIVND (reference sequence). Deletions cut 1 base from V and 5 bases from J, with 18 bases between. This CDR3 has 17 residues. CDR3 nucleotide sequence: TGTGCCAGTAGTATAGTAGTGGGGCAGGTAGCAAACAATGAGCAGTTCTTC. Translating gives CASSIVVGQVANNEQFF.

CDR3 in DNA: TGTGCCAGCAGCACCGGACTAGCGGGAGACGTGGAGACCCAGTACTTC. It codes for CASSTGLAGDVETQYF. The chain links TRBV6-6 to TRBJ2-5; 13 bases line up with TRBD2. The CDR3 sequence is 16 residues long. V shed 6 bases, J shed 5 bases, and the junction held 9 bases outside the gene matches. Germline V gene data show CDR1 as MNHNY and CDR2 as SVGAGI (reference sequence).

This clone was detected only once. The same CDR3 arises from other DNA sequences in this sample as well. This chain connects TRBV4-2 to TRBJ2-2; D call uncertain. The germline V gene encodes CDR1 LGHNA and CDR2 YNFKEQ. The CDR3 contains 15 residues. Trimming pared 2 bases from V and 5 bases from J, leaving 12 bases between. The CDR3 DNA follows: TGTGCCAGCAGCCAACATGGTCAGTTAACCGGGGAGCTGTTTTTT. This gives the protein CASSQHGQLTGELFF.

This chain links TRBV7-2 with TRBJ2-1; D is perhaps TRBD2 (6 bases). The CDR3 sequence is 16 residues long. Germline lookup yields CDR1 SGHTA and CDR2 FQGNSA. Deletions cut 3 bases from V and 8 bases from J, with 20 bases between. This CDR3 is CASSFRRGVSVDEQFF. CDR3 DNA: TGTGCCAGCAGCTTTAGGAGGGGAGTCAGTGTAGATGAGCAGTTCTTC.

J is TRBJ2-7 and V is TRBV7-7, with D possibly being TRBD2 (5 bases). The CDR3 is 13 amino acids. V gave up 6 bases and J gave up 5 bases, with 14 bases separating them. CDR1 SSHAT and CDR2 FNYEAQ come from the germline V gene (reference sequence). The CDR3 DNA follows: TGTGCCAGCAGTCGTGGACTGGCGCACGAGCAGTACTTC. Translation: CASSRGLAHEQYF.

The chain recombines TRBV14 with TRBJ2-2, with D perhaps TRBD2 (6 bases). CDR3 length equals 17 residues. Germline lookup yields CDR1 SGHDN and CDR2 FVKESK. Deletions cut 1 base from V and 5 bases from J, with 17 bases between. CDR3 sequence reads: CASSQASEGLKTGELFF. In DNA form, the CDR3 reads TGTGCCAGCAGCCAAGCATCTGAGGGACTTAAAACCGGGGAGCTGTTTTTT.

This clone was detected only a few times. The V gene is TRBV7-2, the J gene TRBJ2-2, with 7 bases fitting TRBD2. This CDR3 is built from 13 residues. The junction had 8 bases not matched to a gene; V was cut back by 5 bases and J by 11 bases. The germline V gene has CDR1 SGHTA and CDR2 FQGNSA. CDR3 nucleotides: TGTGCCAGCAGCGAAGGTTGGGAGGGTGAGCTGTTTTTT. Protein: CASSEGWEGELFF.

This clone was observed once. The V gene is TRBV4-2, the J gene TRBJ2-1; 11 bases are a match to TRBD2. V lost 2 bases, J lost 4 bases, and 4 bases stayed unmatched. The CDR3 runs 16 residues. Germline CDR1 LGHNA, CDR2 YNFKEQ. CDR3 loop: CASSQLGTSGYNEQFF. CDR3 coding DNA: TGTGCCAGCAGCCAACTCGGGACTAGCGGATACAATGAGCAGTTCTTC.

The V and J genes are TRBV9 and TRBJ2-7; 7 positions match TRBD1. CDR3 size: 14 residues. Per germline, CDR1 SGDLS and CDR2 YYNGEE. Germline trimming cut 0 bases from V and 3 bases from J; bases unmatched to any gene: 3. CDR3 bases: TGTGCCAGCAGCGTAGTGGCAGGGGGCTACGAGCAGTACTTC. Its protein is CASSVVAGGYEQYF.

The chain has TRBV5-1 and TRBJ2-3, with 12 bases that match TRBD1. The CDR3 length is 14 residues. The V gene end was trimmed by 6 bases and the J gene end by 4 bases; junction bases not matched to a gene: 3. Per the germline V gene, CDR1 is SGHRS and CDR2 is YFSETQ. CDR3 sequence reads: CASTRDRGPDTQYF. Here the CDR3 DNA reads TGCGCCAGCACCCGGGACAGGGGGCCAGATACGCAGTATTTT.

The rearrangement joins TRBV9 to TRBJ1-2, with no clear D. The CDR3 sequence is 18 residues long. Trimming left V 0 bases short and J 0 bases short, with 18 bases between. The germline V gene encodes CDR1 SGDLS and CDR2 YYNGEE. In DNA, the CDR3 is TGTGCCAGCAGCGTAGGTACGGGAGGAACTCCCTCTAACTATGGCTACACCTTC. Translation gives CASSVGTGGTPSNYGYTF.

This chain uses TRBV6-5 with TRBJ2-1; 11 nucleotides agree with TRBD2. The CDR3 extends over 14 amino acids. The V segment lost 6 bases and the J segment 6 bases; nucleotides outside the gene matches: 4. Germline CDR1 and CDR2: MNHEY and SVGAGI. CDR3: CASRIAGGGNEQFF. In DNA, the CDR3 is TGTGCCAGCAGGATAGCGGGAGGGGGCAATGAGCAGTTCTTC.

The chain has TRBV6-5 and TRBJ1-6; weak D call: TRBD1 (6 bases). Per germline, CDR1 MNHEY and CDR2 SVGAGI. V was pared by 0 bases and J by 16 bases, with 16 bases between. The length of the CDR3 is 14 residues. CDR3 protein: CASSYSQGQLALHF. The CDR3 nucleotides are TGTGCCAGCAGTTACTCACAGGGACAACTCGCACTCCACTTT.

This chain connects TRBV9 to TRBJ2-1, with 8 positions matching TRBD2. This CDR3 spans 16 amino acids. The germline V gene encodes CDR1 SGDLS and CDR2 YYNGEE. Unmatched junction bases numbered 5, after V lost 3 bases and J lost 0 bases. CDR3: CASSGGTRGSYNEQFF. The CDR3 DNA reads TGTGCCAGCAGCGGAGGGACTAGGGGCTCCTACAATGAGCAGTTCTTC.

This clone occurred a few times. V gene TRBV6-5 combines with J gene TRBJ2-7, with 7 bases matching TRBD2. The CDR3 has 12 residues. V lost 9 bases and J lost 2; bases outside the gene matches: 4. Germline CDR1 and CDR2: MNHEY and SVGAGI. CDR3 residues: CASRDYTYEQYF. In nucleotides, the CDR3 is TGTGCCAGTCGGGACTACACCTACGAGCAGTACTTC.

V gene TRBV7-2 combines with J gene TRBJ2-7, with D uncertain. Germline V gene sequence: CDR1 SGHTA, CDR2 FQGNSA. This CDR3 is 12 amino acids long. V was pared by 5 bases and J by 0 bases, with 5 bases between. CDR3: CASSQNSYEQYF. The DNA of the CDR3 is TGTGCCAGCAGCCAAAACTCCTACGAGCAGTACTTC.

The chain carries TRBV6-1 and TRBJ2-6; D remains unclear. The CDR3 sequence is 15 residues long. Germline CDR1 MNHNS, CDR2 SASEGT. Between the trimmed V and J ends, which lost 2 bases and 0 bases, there was a span of 5 bases. The CDR3 region is CASSELRSGANVLTF. CDR3 in DNA: TGTGCCAGCAGTGAACTCCGCTCTGGGGCCAACGTCCTGACTTTC.

The chain uses TRBV5-1 and TRBJ1-1, with 7 bases lining up with TRBD1. The CDR3 contains 13 residues. After removal of 5 bases from V and 0 bases from J, the junction contained 1 base not matched to a gene. Germline CDR1 is SGHRS and CDR2 is YFSETQ. CDR3 DNA sequence: TGCGCCAGCAGGACAGGGTTGAACACTGAAGCTTTCTTT. It codes for CASRTGLNTEAFF.

J is TRBJ2-5 and V is TRBV2, with D perhaps matching TRBD2 (7 bases). Germline lookup yields CDR1 SNHLY and CDR2 FYNNEI. The CDR3 has 15 amino acids. Between the trimmed V and J ends, which lost 3 bases and 2 bases, there was a span of 13 bases. The CDR3 DNA follows: TGTGCCAGCAGTGATAGGGGGGGGGCACAAGAGACCCAGTACTTC. Translated: CASSDRGGAQETQYF.

V usage is TRBV7-2 and J usage is TRBJ2-5; D remains ambiguous. Germline CDR1 reads SGHTA; CDR2 reads FQGNSA. The CDR3 extends over 13 amino acids. Trimming removed 4 bases at V and 5 bases at J, with 11 bases between. The CDR3 is CASSSPTEETQYF. Written as DNA, the CDR3 is TGTGCCAGCAGCTCCCCCACGGAGGAGACCCAGTACTTC. Using reference TRBV7-2 and TRBJ2-5 for the parts outside the CDR3, the full variable domain is GAGVSQSPSNKVTEKGKDVELRCDPISGHTALYWYRQSLGQGLEFLIYFQGNSAPDKSGLPSDRFSAERTGGSVSTLTIQRTQQEDSAVYLCASSSPTEETQYFGPGTRLLVL.

The V and J genes are TRBV7-2 and TRBJ2-1; no firm D call. V was trimmed by 4 bases and J by 9 bases, leaving 13 bases between them. There are 13 residues in the CDR3. Germline CDR1 SGHTA, CDR2 FQGNSA. CDR3 loop: CASSSTPGREQFF. Here the CDR3 DNA reads TGTGCCAGCAGCTCCACACCTGGCCGTGAGCAGTTCTTC.

The J gene is TRBJ1-1, the V gene TRBV7-9, with D perhaps matching TRBD1 (6 bases). The CDR3 has 15 residues. Trimming shortened V by 6 bases and J by 0 bases, and 14 bases separated the two germline ends. Per the germline V gene, CDR1 is SEHNR and CDR2 is FQNEAQ (reference sequence). CDR3 sequence reads: CASSLVGGMNTEAFF. CDR3 nucleotide sequence: TGTGCCAGCAGTCTAGTAGGGGGTATGAACACTGAAGCTTTCTTT.

The chain is built from TRBV7-2 and TRBJ2-5, with 9 bases that match TRBD2. From germline, CDR1 is SGHTA and CDR2 FQGNSA. V was pared by 5 bases and J by 2 bases, with 12 bases of the junction left unmatched. The CDR3 contains 17 residues. The CDR3 region has the DNA TGTGCCAGCAGCGAAGGGGCGGGGGGGGCCCCTCAAGAGACCCAGTACTTC. Its translation: CASSEGAGGAPQETQYF.

This clone turned up a few times. The chain recombines TRBV10-1 with TRBJ1-3; D uncertain. V lost 0 bases, J lost 0 bases, and 6 bases lay in between. CDR3 length: 15 residues. Germline V gene sequence: CDR1 WNHNN, CDR2 SYGVQD (reference sequence). In DNA form, the CDR3 reads TGCGCCAGCAGTGAGTCGGCAGTCTCTGGAAACACCATATATTTT. Its protein is CASSESAVSGNTIYF.